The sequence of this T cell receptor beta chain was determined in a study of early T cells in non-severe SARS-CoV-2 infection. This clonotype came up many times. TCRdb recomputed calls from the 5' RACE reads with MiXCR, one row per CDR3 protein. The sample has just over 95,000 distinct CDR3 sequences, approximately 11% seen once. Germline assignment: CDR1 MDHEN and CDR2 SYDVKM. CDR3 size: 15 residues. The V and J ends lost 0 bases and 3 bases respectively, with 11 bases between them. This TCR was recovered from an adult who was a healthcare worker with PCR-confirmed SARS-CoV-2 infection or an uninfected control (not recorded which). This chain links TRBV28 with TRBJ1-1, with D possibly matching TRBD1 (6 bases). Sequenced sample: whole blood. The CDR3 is CASSLWVAGDTEAFF. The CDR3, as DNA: TGTGCCAGCAGTTTATGGGTGGCAGGGGACACTGAAGCTTTCTTT.